The rows below give T cell receptor beta chains drawn from one sample of a study of blood T cells in healthy people across ages. TCRdb re-derived calls from the 5' RACE reads in MiXCR, one entry per CDR3 protein. Among over 700,000 distinct CDR3 sequences listed, 53% were seen once. Sequenced: blood. All receptors come from a man older than 75 in good health. Both conserved end residues are part of each CDR3. A D gene is named only where the DNA matches it firmly. Not all rows give a size; the values are once, few, many and, for expanded clones, a class.

TRBV6-2/TRBV6-3	few	.	TRBJ2-1	CASGTYGEQFF	TGTGCCAGCGGGACATATGGGGAGCAGTTCTTC
TRBV21-1	few	.	TRBJ2-3	CASSKDLTSDGAYF	TGTGCCAGCAGCAAAGACCTAACTAGTGACGGGGCGTATTTT
TRBV3-1	.	TRBD2	TRBJ2-7	CASSRGSGSGYEQYF	TGTGCCAGCAGTCGGGGGAGCGGGAGTGGATACGAGCAGTACTTC
TRBV2	.	TRBD2	TRBJ2-3	CASSTPSGEHRDAYF	TGTGCCAGCAGTACGCCTAGCGGTGAGCACAGAGACGCGTATTTT
TRBV10-3	few	.	TRBJ2-7	CAITDSANEQYF	TGTGCCATCACAGACAGTGCTAACGAGCAGTACTTC
TRBV9	few	.	TRBJ2-3	CASSVGTEHATDTQYF	TGTGCCAGCAGCGTAGGGACAGAACATGCAACAGATACGCAGTATTTT
TRBV3-1	.	.	TRBJ2-7	CASSQVPEFGEQYF	TGTGCCAGCAGTCAAGTCCCCGAGTTTGGCGAGCAGTACTTC
TRBV4-1	many	.	TRBJ1-6	CASSQVGGNSPLHF	TGCGCCAGCAGCCAAGTTGGCGGGAATTCACCCCTCCACTTT
TRBV5-1	.	TRBD1	TRBJ2-1	CASSLGTGYGSYNEQFF	TGCGCCAGCAGCTTGGGGACAGGGTATGGCTCCTACAATGAGCAGTTCTTC
TRBV20-1	.	.	TRBJ1-1	CSASRQLSEAFF	TGCAGTGCCAGTAGACAGCTGTCTGAAGCTTTCTTT
TRBV3-1	once	.	TRBJ1-4	CASSQEGGPEKLFF	TGTGCCAGCAGCCAAGAAGGAGGACCCGAAAAACTGTTTTTT
TRBV6-2/TRBV6-3	.	TRBD1	TRBJ2-5	CASSRSYSDRGRGTQYF	TGTGCCAGCAGCCGATCATATTCCGACAGGGGTCGGGGGACCCAGTACTTC
TRBV7-2	.	TRBD2	TRBJ2-1	CASSLVGTTYNEQFF	TGTGCCAGCAGCTTAGTTGGGACTACTTACAATGAGCAGTTCTTC
TRBV12-3/TRBV12-4	.	.	TRBJ2-4	CASSLKPRPAKNIQYF	TGTGCCAGCAGTTTAAAGCCCAGGCCAGCCAAAAACATTCAGTACTTC
TRBV20-1	.	TRBD2	TRBJ2-1	CSARDLREGLDEQFF	TGCAGTGCTAGAGATCTGCGGGAGGGCCTGGATGAGCAGTTCTTC
TRBV6-5	.	TRBD1	TRBJ1-4	CASSYLRQGTNEKLFF	TGTGCCAGCAGTTACCTCCGACAGGGAACTAATGAAAAACTGTTTTTT
TRBV12-3/TRBV12-4	.	.	TRBJ1-2	CASSFPRNYGYTF	TGTGCCAGCAGTTTTCCCCGAAACTATGGCTACACCTTC
TRBV20-1	.	.	TRBJ1-5	CSARPSRGPNQPQHF	TGCAGTGCTAGGCCCTCAAGGGGTCCCAATCAGCCCCAGCATTTT
TRBV20-1	.	.	TRBJ2-1	CSAPRWTGNEQFF	TGCAGTGCGCCTCGTTGGACCGGCAATGAGCAGTTCTTC
TRBV4-2	.	.	TRBJ1-2	CASSRTPTGSTLDGYTF	TGTGCCAGCAGCCGTACCCCCACAGGGTCTACCTTGGATGGCTACACCTTC
TRBV20-1	few	TRBD1	TRBJ1-1	CSASPLGQGPTEAFF	TGCAGTGCTAGCCCCCTAGGACAGGGGCCCACTGAAGCTTTCTTT
TRBV20-1	.	.	TRBJ1-2	CSAQGEGLLLYGYTF	TGCAGTGCTCAAGGGGAGGGACTTCTTCTCTATGGCTACACCTTC
TRBV11-1	once	.	TRBJ2-7	CASSFASGAEQYF	TGTGCCAGCAGCTTCGCCTCAGGGGCCGAGCAGTACTTC
TRBV29-1	.	.	TRBJ1-1	CSAGGGLTEAFF	TGCAGCGCCGGGGGAGGGTTGACTGAAGCTTTCTTT
TRBV10-3	.	.	TRBJ2-3	CAISEDPLGAQYF	TGTGCCATCAGCGAGGACCCCCTGGGAGCGCAGTATTTT
TRBV29-1	few	.	TRBJ1-1	CSVDRSGLPSAFF	TGCAGCGTTGACCGATCGGGACTCCCGTCGGCTTTCTTT
TRBV20-1	.	TRBD2	TRBJ2-3	CSAPSLRGGADTQYF	TGCAGTGCCCCCTCGTTGCGGGGGGGGGCAGATACGCAGTATTTT
TRBV11-2	few	.	TRBJ2-3	CASTFSGRYAYF	TGTGCCAGCACCTTCAGCGGCAGATACGCGTATTTT
TRBV7-9	.	.	TRBJ2-7	CASSADGYEQYF	TGTGCCAGCAGCGCGGACGGTTACGAGCAGTACTTC
TRBV10-3	.	.	TRBJ2-5	CAISDPRTAQETQYF	TGTGCCATCAGTGATCCTAGGACAGCCCAAGAGACCCAGTACTTC
TRBV2	.	.	TRBJ2-7	CASSQTRGYEQYF	TGTGCCAGCAGCCAAACCAGGGGCTACGAGCAGTACTTC
TRBV9	few	.	TRBJ1-6	CASSVAMQTNSPLHF	TGTGCCAGCAGCGTAGCGATGCAGACTAATTCACCCCTCCACTTT
TRBV12-3/TRBV12-4	.	TRBD1	TRBJ1-1	CASKGPTGADTEAFF	TGTGCCAGCAAAGGCCCGACAGGGGCGGACACTGAAGCTTTCTTT
TRBV12-3/TRBV12-4	.	.	TRBJ2-1	CASSFALYNEQFF	TGTGCCAGCAGTTTCGCCCTTTACAATGAGCAGTTCTTC
TRBV28	.	TRBD2	TRBJ2-5	CASSPQPGTSGRVETQYF	TGTGCCAGCAGTCCGCAACCCGGGACTAGCGGGAGGGTGGAGACCCAGTACTTC
TRBV10-3	.	.	TRBJ2-1	CAISETRDKTSYNEQFF	TGTGCCATCAGTGAGACCCGGGACAAGACCTCCTACAATGAGCAGTTCTTC
TRBV15	few	.	TRBJ2-7	CATRKRISYEQYF	TGTGCCACCAGGAAACGAATATCCTACGAGCAGTACTTC
TRBV7-2	few	.	TRBJ2-1	CASSSGIYNEQFF	TGTGCCAGCAGCAGTGGGATATACAATGAGCAGTTCTTC
TRBV4-3	.	.	TRBJ2-1	CASSQSRVNEQFF	TGCGCCAGCAGCCAGAGCAGGGTCAATGAACAGTTCTTC
TRBV28	.	.	TRBJ2-7	CASSSSSSYEQYF	TGTGCCAGCAGCTCATCAAGCTCCTACGAGCAGTACTTC
TRBV7-9	.	TRBD2	TRBJ2-1	CASSFPTSGSAGEQFF	TGTGCCAGCAGCTTCCCGACTAGCGGGAGCGCTGGTGAGCAGTTCTTC
TRBV20-1	.	TRBD1	TRBJ2-7	CSALQGLLPYEQYF	TGCAGTGCTCTACAGGGGTTACTACCCTACGAGCAGTACTTC
TRBV10-3	few	.	TRBJ2-1	CAISEGWDNEQFF	TGTGCCATCAGTGAAGGTTGGGACAATGAGCAGTTCTTC
TRBV5-1	.	.	TRBJ2-7	CASSLGGGLYEQYF	TGCGCCAGCAGCTTGGGTGGGGGACTGTACGAGCAGTACTTC
TRBV29-1	.	.	TRBJ2-7	CGVAEGPSYEQYF	TGCGGCGTTGCCGAGGGCCCCTCCTACGAGCAGTACTTC
TRBV15	few	TRBD1	TRBJ2-5	CATSRGQESQETQYF	TGTGCCACCAGCCGTGGACAGGAGAGCCAAGAGACCCAGTACTTC
TRBV6-2/TRBV6-3	.	.	TRBJ2-7	CASSQSYNEQYF	TGTGCCAGCAGTCAGTCCTACAATGAGCAGTACTTC
TRBV9	few	.	TRBJ2-3	CASSPPAGYTDTQYF	TGTGCCAGCAGCCCTCCGGCGGGCTATACAGATACGCAGTATTTT
TRBV25-1	.	TRBD1	TRBJ1-4	CASSKTGTGNEKLFF	TGTGCCAGCAGTAAAACCGGGACAGGGAACGAAAAACTGTTTTTT
TRBV5-1	few	TRBD2	TRBJ2-3	CASSLYGTSGSSTDTQYF	TGCGCCAGCAGCTTGTATGGGACTAGCGGGTCTAGCACAGATACGCAGTATTTT
TRBV5-1	few	.	TRBJ2-7	CASSPGLLNYEQYF	TGCGCCAGCAGCCCGGGACTCCTGAACTACGAGCAGTACTTC
TRBV27	few	.	TRBJ2-4	CASTPRGEIAKNIQYF	TGTGCCAGCACTCCTCGGGGTGAGATAGCCAAAAACATTCAGTACTTC
TRBV9	few	.	TRBJ2-1	CASSVGSAGSYNEQFF	TGTGCCAGCAGCGTAGGGAGCGCGGGATCCTACAATGAGCAGTTCTTC
TRBV5-6	few	TRBD2	TRBJ2-7	CASSSNGGGYEQYF	TGTGCCAGCAGCTCGAACGGGGGGGGGTACGAGCAGTACTTC